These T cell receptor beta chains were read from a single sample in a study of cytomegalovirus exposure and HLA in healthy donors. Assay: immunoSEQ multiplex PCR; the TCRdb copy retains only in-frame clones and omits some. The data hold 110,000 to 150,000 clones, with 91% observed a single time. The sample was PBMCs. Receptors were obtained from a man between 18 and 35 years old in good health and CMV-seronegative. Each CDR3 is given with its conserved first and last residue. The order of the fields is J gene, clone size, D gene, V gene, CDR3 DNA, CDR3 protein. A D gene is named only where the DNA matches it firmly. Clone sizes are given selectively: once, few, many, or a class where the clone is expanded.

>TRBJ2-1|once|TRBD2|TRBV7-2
TGTGCCAGCAGCCCCCGGACTAGCGGGAGGGCCAGTACGGAGTTCTTC
CASSPRTSGRASTEFF
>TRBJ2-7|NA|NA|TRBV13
TGTGCCAGCAGCTTAGGGGCAGGGGCGCTCGAGCAGTACTTC
CASSLGAGALEQYF
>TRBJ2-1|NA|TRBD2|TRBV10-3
TGTGCCATCAGAGCGGGACTAGCGGCCACTGGGGATAGTGACAATGAGCAGTTCTTC
CAIRAGLAATGDSDNEQFF
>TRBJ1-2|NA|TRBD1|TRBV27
TGTGCCAGCAGGCCCACAGGGGGGTACTATGGCTACACCTTC
CASRPTGGYYGYTF
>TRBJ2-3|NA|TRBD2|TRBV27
TGTGCCAGCAGGTTAGCGGGGGGACTCACAGATACGCAGTATTTT
CASRLAGGLTDTQYF
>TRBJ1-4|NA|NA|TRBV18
TGTGCCAGCTCACCGAACAGTAATAATGAAAAACTGTTTTTT
CASSPNSNNEKLFF
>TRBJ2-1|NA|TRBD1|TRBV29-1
TGCAGCGTCGACAGGGGGCCCTACAATGAGCAGTTCTTC
CSVDRGPYNEQFF
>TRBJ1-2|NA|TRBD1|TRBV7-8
TGTGCCAGCAGCTCAACGACAGGGTATGGCTACACCTTC
CASSSTTGYGYTF
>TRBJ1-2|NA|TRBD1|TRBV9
TGTGCCAGCAGCTCCCTTAGGGACAGGGGGAACTATGGCTACACCTTC
CASSSLRDRGNYGYTF
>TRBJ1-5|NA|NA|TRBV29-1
TGCAGCGTTGGGCATAACTGGGGGAGGGGGGGGATCCATCAGCCCCAGCATTTT
CSVGHNWGRGGIHQPQHF
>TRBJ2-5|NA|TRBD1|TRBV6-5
TGTGCCAGCAGTACCCGGACAGGGGGCTTGGAGACCCAGTACTTC
CASSTRTGGLETQYF
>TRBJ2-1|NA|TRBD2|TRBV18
TGTGCCAGCTCTTCAGGGACTAGCGGGAGGCGGGTCTACAATGAGCAGTTCTTC
CASSSGTSGRRVYNEQFF
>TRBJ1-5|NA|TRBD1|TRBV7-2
TGTGCCAGCAGCGGACAGGGGGACAATCAGCCCCAGCATTTT
CASSGQGDNQPQHF
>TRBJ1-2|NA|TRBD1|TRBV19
TGTGCCAGTAGTCGGACAGGGGACCCGGCCAGAGACTATGGCTACACCTTC
CASSRTGDPARDYGYTF
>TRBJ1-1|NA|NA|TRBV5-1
TGCGCCAGCAGCTTGGACAGGGAGACTGAAGCTTTCTTT
CASSLDRETEAFF
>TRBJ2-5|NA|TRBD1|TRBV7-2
TGTGCCAGCAGCATCGGACAGGGGGGAGGAAGAGAGACCCAGTACTTC
CASSIGQGGGRETQYF
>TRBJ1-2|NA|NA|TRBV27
TGTGCCAGCAGCCGAGGACAGTTGAACTATGGCTACACCTTC
CASSRGQLNYGYTF
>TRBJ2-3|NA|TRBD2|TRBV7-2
TGTGCCAGCAGCTTCTTTGCGGGGGGAGGGGAAGATACGCAGTATTTT
CASSFFAGGGEDTQYF
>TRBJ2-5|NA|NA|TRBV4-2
TGTGCCAGCAGCCACGATAGGGGCGTGGAGACCCAGTACTTC
CASSHDRGVETQYF
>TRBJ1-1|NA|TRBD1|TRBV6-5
TGTGCCAGCACAACACAGGGGGCCGGGACTGAAGCTTTCTTT
CASTTQGAGTEAFF
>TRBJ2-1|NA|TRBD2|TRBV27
TGTGCCAGCAGGCTAGCGGGGGTCTACAATGAGCAGTTCTTC
CASRLAGVYNEQFF
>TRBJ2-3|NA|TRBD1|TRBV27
TGTGCCAGCAGTTTAGTGCCTTTAGTAGGGGGCCAAGATACGCAGTATTTT
CASSLVPLVGGQDTQYF
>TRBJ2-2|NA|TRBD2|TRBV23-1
TGCGCCAGCAGCCCCGGGACTAGTATGTTAGGGGAGCTGTTTTTT
CASSPGTSMLGELFF
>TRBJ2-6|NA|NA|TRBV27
TGTGCCAGCAATGAAAGGGGCCCCTACTCTGGGGCCAACGTCCTGACTTTC
CASNERGPYSGANVLTF
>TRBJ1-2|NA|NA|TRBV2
TGTGCCAGCAGTGAAAGGGGTCGCTATGGCTACACCTTC
CASSERGRYGYTF
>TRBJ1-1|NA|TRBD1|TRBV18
TGTGCCAGCTCACCCTATACAGGGGGCACTGAAGCTTTCTTT
CASSPYTGGTEAFF
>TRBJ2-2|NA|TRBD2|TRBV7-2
TGTGCCAGCAGCTCGACTAGCACGAACACCGGGGAGCTGTTTTTT
CASSSTSTNTGELFF
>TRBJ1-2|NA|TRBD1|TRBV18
TGTGCCAGCTCTCCAATTACCGGGACAGGGGGCGCCTATGGCTACACCTTC
CASSPITGTGGAYGYTF
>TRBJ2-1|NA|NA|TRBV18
TGTGCCAGCTCACCACTCCGAGGGGGCAATGAGCAGTTCTTC
CASSPLRGGNEQFF
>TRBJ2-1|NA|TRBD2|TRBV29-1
TGCAGCGTTGGACTAGCGGGCCTCTACAATGAGCAGTTCTTC
CSVGLAGLYNEQFF